This T cell receptor (beta chain) was recovered during a study of OX40 agonist ivuxolimab in advanced cancers. Study-level points and caveats: Average numbers of expanded clones were greater in CD8+ T cells than in CD4+. Low clonal expansion, among the lowest seen, marked partial responders at 0.1-3.0 mg/kg.

Clones were read by immunoSEQ multiplex PCR, and TCRdb kept only the in-frame ones, dropping some. The table records roughly 70,000 clones, roughly 85% of them present only once. This clone was seen once. The antigen is undetermined. The receptor was derived from an adult with an advanced solid tumor such as melanoma, head and neck, liver or kidney cancer. The sequencing here drew on CD4+ or CD8+ T cells sorted from blood, taken in a trial of the OX40 agonist ivuxolimab.

CDR3 DNA sequence: TGTGCCAGCAGCCCCTTGAGCGAGCAGTTCTTC. Its protein product is CASSPLSEQFF. The chain links TRBV6-6 to TRBJ2-1; D is undetermined. The CDR3 contains 11 residues. Between the trimmed V and J ends, which lost 6 bases and 10 bases, there was a span of 10 bases. CDR1 is MNHNY and CDR2 is SVGAGI in the germline V gene (reference sequence).